One and the same sample provided the 21 T cell receptor beta chains below, sequenced in a study of blood T cell repertoires in COVID-19. Produced via immunoSEQ multiplex PCR; TCRdb's table is partial and in-frame only. The table shows fewer than 25,000 clones, with approximately 86% occurring only once. Material for sequencing was peripheral blood. All receptors come from a human donor with acute or convalescent COVID-19. The donor label of this sample is uncertain.

The chain carries TRBV5-4 and TRBJ1-1, with 9 bases lining up with TRBD1. Germline CDR1 is SGHNT and CDR2 is YYREEE (reference sequence). J lost 0 bases, V lost 3 bases, and 3 bases had no gene match. CDR3 length: 15 amino acids. The CDR3 here is CASSSQGAVNTEAFF. CDR3 DNA: TGTGCCAGCAGCTCACAGGGGGCCGTGAACACTGAAGCTTTCTTT.

The chain is built from TRBV7-2 and TRBJ1-4; 7 bases are shared with TRBD1. The trim removed 1 base at V and 8 bases at J, leaving 4 bases unmatched. The V gene's germline CDR1 is SGHTA and CDR2 FQGNSA. The CDR3 spans 14 residues. The CDR3 region has the DNA TGTGCCAGCAGCTTAGACCGGGACAGCGAAAAACTGTTTTTT. This translates into CASSLDRDSEKLFF.

The genes are TRBV19 and TRBJ2-7; 8 bases map to TRBD1. The CDR3 is 13 amino acids. The V gene's germline CDR1 is LNHDA and CDR2 SQIVND (reference sequence). The ends lost 4 bases at V and 4 bases at J; junction bases unmatched: 3. The CDR3 spells CASSKNRGYEQYF. The CDR3 bases are TGTGCCAGTAGTAAGAACAGGGGGTACGAGCAGTACTTC.

This clone was seen a single time. The chain recombines TRBV5-1 with TRBJ2-5; TRBD2 matches at 10 bases. Germline V gives CDR1 SGHRS, CDR2 YFSETQ. The V and J ends lost 4 bases and 4 bases, in that order; junction bases with no gene match: 10. The CDR3 length is 16 residues. The CDR3 nucleotides are TGCGCCAGCAGCCCCAATGGAGCTAGCGGGAGAGAGACCCAGTACTTC. It translates to CASSPNGASGRETQYF.

V gene TRBV6-5 combines with J gene TRBJ2-7; 7 bases align to TRBD1. Germline V gene data show CDR1 as MNHEY and CDR2 as SVGAGI. CDR3 length: 13 residues. The V segment lost 8 bases and the J segment 3 bases; nucleotides outside the gene matches: 7. As DNA, the CDR3 is TGTGCCAGCGCCCAAGACAGGGTCTACGAGCAGTACTTC. Amino acids: CASAQDRVYEQYF.

V usage is TRBV5-4 and J usage is TRBJ2-2, with D possibly matching TRBD1 (6 bases). In germline, CDR1 is SGHNT, CDR2 YYREEE (reference sequence). This CDR3 spans 16 amino acids. Trimming left V 5 bases short and J 2 bases short, with 16 bases between. CDR3 nucleotide sequence: TGTGCCAGCAGTTCCGGGACACCTACCAACACCGGGGAGCTGTTTTTT. Its translation: CASSSGTPTNTGELFF.

The J gene is TRBJ2-6, the V gene TRBV9, with D possibly being TRBD2 (6 bases). The V end lost 0 bases, the J end lost 1 base, and 14 bases lay between the germline ends. Germline V gene lookup returns CDR1 SGDLS and CDR2 YYNGEE. This CDR3 comprises 18 residues. For the CDR3, the DNA is TGTGCCAGCAGCGTAGTGGGGGGTGTTGGATCTGGGGCCAACGTCCTGACTTTC. Amino acids: CASSVVGGVGSGANVLTF.

The V gene is TRBV7-2, the J gene TRBJ2-3; 7 nucleotides line up with TRBD2. V gave up 3 bases and J gave up 3 bases; unmatched junction bases: 6. The V gene's germline CDR1 is SGHTA and CDR2 FQGNSA. The CDR3 sequence is 15 residues long. The CDR3 sequence: CASSFRSGETDTQYF. In nucleotides, the CDR3 is TGTGCCAGCAGCTTCAGGAGCGGGGAGACAGATACGCAGTATTTT.

The V gene is TRBV5-4, the J gene TRBJ1-2; D is possibly TRBD1 (5 bases). The CDR3 sequence is 15 residues long. With 4 bases removed from V and 1 base from J, the gap between germline ends came to 14 bases. Germline V CDR1 and CDR2: SGHNT, YYREEE (reference sequence). The CDR3 DNA is TGTGCCAGCAGCGCACGCGGGGGTTTTAACTATGGCTACACCTTC. It is translated as CASSARGGFNYGYTF.

The chain employs TRBV9 and TRBJ2-5; D may be TRBD1 (5 bases). Germline loops: CDR1 SGDLS, CDR2 YYNGEE. The CDR3 covers 15 residues. With 2 bases removed from V and 5 bases from J, the gap between germline ends came to 16 bases. The CDR3 region has the DNA TGTGCCAGCAGCGTTTCAAGGGGTCCACAGGAGACCCAGTACTTC. As protein: CASSVSRGPQETQYF.

This sequence joins TRBV7-9 and TRBJ2-7; D ambiguous. V lost 3 bases and J 3 bases, leaving 12 bases between the germline ends. This CDR3 contains 14 residues. In germline, CDR1 is SEHNR, CDR2 FQNEAQ (reference sequence). The CDR3: CASSFSPVRYEQYF. CDR3 nucleotides: TGTGCCAGCAGCTTTAGTCCTGTTCGCTACGAGCAGTACTTC.

CDR3 residues: CASSLSGTSGRGGNEQFF. The CDR3 DNA reads as TGTGCCAGCAGCTTATCCGGGACTAGCGGGAGGGGAGGGAATGAGCAGTTCTTC. The V gene is TRBV7-2, the J gene TRBJ2-1, with TRBD2 matching 16 bases. CDR1 is SGHTA and CDR2 is FQGNSA in the germline V gene. The CDR3 loop spans 18 amino acids. With V trimmed by 2 bases and J by 7 bases, 8 bases remained unmatched.

The chain recombines TRBV18 with TRBJ2-3; D unclear. The CDR3 sequence is 12 residues long. Germline assignment: CDR1 KGHSH and CDR2 LQKENI. V lost 0 bases and J lost 10, with 8 bases in between. The CDR3 sequence is CASSPPGRSQYF. As DNA, the CDR3 is TGTGCCAGCTCACCACCCGGCAGGTCGCAGTATTTT.

This rearrangement joins TRBV29-1 to TRBJ1-4; 9 nucleotides line up with TRBD1. The CDR3 totals 13 residues. CDR1 and CDR2 from the germline V gene are SQVTM and ANQGSEA. V shed 7 bases, J shed 8 bases, and the junction held 8 bases outside the gene matches. In DNA, the CDR3 is TGCAGCGCCCCGGGACAGGGTGGAGAAAAACTGTTTTTT. This translates into CSAPGQGGEKLFF.

The gene calls are TRBV6-2 or TRBV6-3 and TRBJ1-6; unclear D gene. The CDR3 sequence is 14 residues long. Per germline, CDR1 MNHEY and CDR2 SVGEGT. Trimming shortened V by 2 bases and J by 5 bases, and 7 bases separated the two germline ends. CDR3 nucleotide sequence: TGTGCCAGCAGTTACCTTCAGAATAATTCACCCCTCCACTTT. Encoded protein: CASSYLQNNSPLHF.

This clone showed up just once. The V gene is TRBV30, the J gene TRBJ1-3; tentative D call: TRBD1 (5 bases). Trimming removed 4 bases at V and 0 bases at J, with 7 bases between. Germline-derived CDR1 and CDR2 are GTSNPN and SVGIG (reference sequence). The CDR3 sequence is 13 residues long. The CDR3 sequence: CAWTQDSGNTIYF. The CDR3 nucleotides read TGTGCCTGGACACAGGACTCTGGAAACACCATATATTTT.

This rearrangement joins TRBV11-3 to TRBJ1-1; 8 bases line up with TRBD1. The junction had 4 bases not matched to a gene; V was cut back by 6 bases and J by 4 bases. CDR3 length equals 13 residues. The germline CDR1 and CDR2 sequences are SGHNT and YENEEA. CDR3 sequence reads: CASSRDRSTEAFF. The CDR3 nucleotides are TGTGCCAGCAGTCGGGACAGGAGCACTGAAGCTTTCTTT.

The V gene is TRBV7-8, the J gene TRBJ2-5; 10 bases are a match to TRBD2. CDR1 SGHVS and CDR2 FQNEAQ come from the germline V gene. V trimming: 6 bases; J trimming: 5 bases; junction bases outside the gene matches: 18. The length of the CDR3 is 18 residues. The DNA for the CDR3 is TGTGCCAGCAGGCGGACTAGCGGTTTCTCGGTAGATCGGGAGACCCAGTACTTC. As protein: CASRRTSGFSVDRETQYF.

This rearrangement joins TRBV27 to TRBJ2-1; D uncertain. The CDR3 contains 13 residues. The V and J ends lost 3 bases and 7 bases respectively, with 10 bases between them. Germline values: CDR1 MNHEY, CDR2 SMNVEV (reference sequence). The CDR3 nucleotides read TGTGCCAGCAGTTTCTTAGAACGAAATGAGCAGTTCTTC. Translated, it gives CASSFLERNEQFF.

The chain employs TRBV5-4 and TRBJ2-3, with D possibly being TRBD2 (7 bases). V was clipped by 2 bases and J by 5 bases, with 18 bases between them. CDR3 length equals 16 residues. Germline V gives CDR1 SGHNT, CDR2 YYREEE (reference sequence). The chain's CDR3 is CASSLGGGRAKDTQYF. The DNA of the CDR3 is TGTGCCAGCAGCTTAGGAGGGGGGAGGGCCAAAGATACGCAGTATTTT. The complete variable domain, with remaining parts taken from reference TRBV5-4 and TRBJ2-3, reads ETGVTQSPTHLIKTRGQQVTLRCSSQSGHNTVSWYQQALGQGPQFIFQYYREEENGRGNFPPRFSGLQFPNYSSELNVNALELDDSALYLCASSLGGGRAKDTQYFGPGTRLTVL.

The chain recombines TRBV7-3 with TRBJ1-1, with 7 nucleotides matching TRBD1. With V trimmed by 4 bases and J by 3 bases, 2 bases remained unmatched. In germline, CDR1 is SGHTA, CDR2 FQGTGA. The CDR3 totals 13 residues. The CDR3 loop reads CASSSRGDTEAFF. The CDR3 region has the DNA TGTGCCAGCAGCTCCAGGGGGGACACTGAAGCTTTCTTT.